This entry lists 18 T cell receptor beta chains sequenced from one sample in a study of T cell responses to AZD1222 COVID-19 vaccine. TCRdb's copy holds only in-frame clones and misses some; the assay was immunoSEQ multiplex PCR. The sample has about 88,000 clones, approximately 91% seen once. The material sequenced was peripheral blood, taken 28 days after the second AZD1222 dose. The receptor set was obtained from an adult who received the AZD1222 COVID-19 vaccine.

CDR3 DNA: TGTGCCAGCAGCGCCTCGGGGCTGGATGAGCAGTTCTTC. This encodes CASSASGLDEQFF. The gene calls are TRBV9 and TRBJ2-1; D may correspond to TRBD1 or TRBD2 (5 bases each). The CDR3 loop spans 13 amino acids. Per germline, CDR1 SGDLS and CDR2 YYNGEE. V was shortened by 3 bases and J by 8 bases, with 12 bases between the two germline ends.

The chain is built from TRBV7-8 and TRBJ1-1; D is unclear. Trimming stripped 5 bases from V and 5 bases from J, with 9 bases between. CDR3 length: 12 amino acids. Germline V gene data show CDR1 as SGHVS and CDR2 as FQNEAQ. The CDR3 DNA reads as TGTGCCAGCAGCCCTAAGAGGACTGAAGCTTTCTTT. This sequence encodes CASSPKRTEAFF.

The V gene is TRBV11-2, the J gene TRBJ1-2; TRBD1 matches at 12 bases. J gave up 8 bases and V 3 bases, and 10 bases lay outside the gene matches. CDR1 is SGHAT, CDR2 FQNNGV, per germline. This CDR3 is built from 16 residues. Here the CDR3 DNA reads TGTGCCAGCAGCTTGTTAGGGACAGGGGGCGCGGAAGGCTACACCTTC. This encodes CASSLLGTGGAEGYTF.

This chain joins TRBV5-1 and TRBJ2-1, with 7 positions matching TRBD1. CDR1 and CDR2 (germline): SGHRS, YFSETQ. This CDR3 contains 15 residues. J gave up 3 bases and V 3 bases, and 6 bases lay outside the gene matches. The CDR3 here is CASSSTGEYYNEQFF. The CDR3 DNA reads as TGCGCCAGCAGCTCCACAGGGGAATACTACAATGAGCAGTTCTTC.

This sequence joins TRBV7-3 and TRBJ1-1; D not certain. Germline V CDR1 and CDR2: SGHTA, FQGTGA. The CDR3 totals 13 residues. Trimming removed 5 bases from V and 11 bases from J, with 18 bases in between. The CDR3 here is CASSLSPTMGAFF. As DNA, the CDR3 is TGTGCCAGCAGCCTAAGCCCGACTATGGGGGCTTTCTTT.

This chain uses TRBV6-5 with TRBJ2-5; possibly TRBD2 for D (6 bases). This CDR3 spans 12 amino acids. Germline V CDR1 and CDR2: MNHEY, SVGAGI. Trimming shortened V by 8 bases and J by 1 base, and 8 bases separated the two germline ends. CDR3 sequence reads: CASAGRQETQYF. Here the CDR3 DNA reads TGTGCCAGCGCGGGACGCCAAGAGACCCAGTACTTC.

V is TRBV10-1 and J is TRBJ1-1, with 8 bases identical to TRBD1. V trimming: 5 bases; J trimming: 10 bases; junction bases outside the gene matches: 9. The CDR3 sequence is 13 residues long. CDR1 is WNHNN and CDR2 is SYGVQD in the germline V gene (reference sequence). The CDR3 loop reads CASSSGQGGAAFF. The CDR3 region has the DNA TGCGCCAGCAGTTCAGGACAGGGTGGAGCAGCTTTCTTT.

This clone came up a few times. The chain is built from TRBV6-4 and TRBJ1-6; 7 bases align to TRBD1. Germline assignment: CDR1 MRHNA and CDR2 SNTAGT. After removal of 5 bases from V and 6 bases from J, the junction contained 4 bases not matched to a gene. The CDR3 covers 14 residues. The CDR3: CASSRDSLNSPLHF. In DNA, the CDR3 is TGTGCCAGCAGTCGGGACAGCCTTAATTCACCCCTCCACTTT.

The count of this clone is one. The rearrangement links TRBV7-8 to TRBJ2-5; unclear D gene. V lost 1 base, J lost 4 bases, and 16 bases lay in between. This CDR3 has 16 residues. Per the germline V gene, CDR1 is SGHVS and CDR2 is FQNEAQ. In nucleotides, the CDR3 is TGTGCCAGCAGCTTAGATTCCCCAATGCGTCGAGAGACCCAGTACTTC. Its translation: CASSLDSPMRRETQYF.

In DNA form, the CDR3 reads TGTGCCAGCAGTTTAGCAGGGACCTATGGCTACACCTTC. Translating it yields CASSLAGTYGYTF. The rearrangement links TRBV12-3 or TRBV12-4 to TRBJ1-2; D may be TRBD1 (5 bases). Trimming shortened V by 0 bases and J by 4 bases, and 6 bases separated the two germline ends. This CDR3 has 13 residues.

V and J are TRBV7-6 and TRBJ1-2, with D perhaps matching TRBD1 (6 bases). Germline V lookup: CDR1 SGHVS, CDR2 FNYEAQ. Trimming cost V 6 bases and J 3 bases, with 11 bases left between them. This CDR3 spans 13 amino acids. As DNA, the CDR3 is TGTGCCAGCAGGGGGGGGGCAGACTATGGCTACACCTTC. Translating it yields CASRGGADYGYTF.

This chain joins TRBV5-5 and TRBJ1-2; a weak D match, TRBD1 (6 bases). This CDR3 comprises 14 residues. Germline V gene data show CDR1 as SGHKS and CDR2 as YYEKEE (reference sequence). Trimming left V 4 bases short and J 4 bases short, with 14 bases between. CDR3: CASSVRGGSYGYTF. The CDR3 nucleotides read TGTGCCAGCAGCGTCAGGGGAGGTTCCTATGGCTACACCTTC.

The rearrangement links TRBV18 to TRBJ1-1; no firm D call. Germline V lookup: CDR1 KGHSH, CDR2 LQKENI. The CDR3 is 13 residues long. Trimming left V 3 bases short and J 0 bases short, with 5 bases between. DNA of the CDR3: TGTGCCAGCTCACCGGCTGTGAACACTGAAGCTTTCTTT. It translates to CASSPAVNTEAFF.

The rearrangement uses TRBV5-8 and TRBJ1-5; no firm D call. The CDR3 contains 12 residues. Trimming took off 0 bases at V and 11 bases at J, with 9 bases between the two ends. The germline gives CDR1 SGHTS, CDR2 YDEGEE. The CDR3 is CASSLGRSAQHF. The CDR3 DNA reads TGTGCCAGCAGCTTGGGTCGATCAGCCCAGCATTTT. Complete variable domain (other parts from reference TRBV5-8 and TRBJ1-5): EAGVTQSPTHLIKTRGQQATLRCSPISGHTSVYWYQQALGLGLQFLLWYDEGEERNRGNFPPRFSGRQFPNYSSELNVNALELEDSALYLCASSLGRSAQHFGDGTRLSIL.

This chain joins TRBV27 and TRBJ1-2, with TRBD1 matching 7 bases. Trimming at V came to 3 bases and at J to 5 bases, leaving 9 bases not matched to a gene. The CDR3 is 15 amino acids. Germline CDR1 and CDR2: MNHEY and SMNVEV (reference sequence). The CDR3 coding sequence is TGTGCCAGCAGTTTCTCCGACAGGGCATATTATGGCTACACCTTC. This encodes CASSFSDRAYYGYTF.

This chain joins TRBV11-2 and TRBJ1-6; the D is unclear. Trimming removed 3 bases from V and 7 bases from J, with 10 bases in between. CDR1 and CDR2 (germline): SGHAT, FQNNGV. The CDR3 has 14 residues. CDR3 protein: CASSFYSLNSPLHF. DNA of the CDR3: TGTGCCAGCAGCTTTTACAGCCTAAATTCACCCCTCCACTTT.

This chain links TRBV30 with TRBJ1-6; D perhaps matches TRBD1 (6 bases). Germline values: CDR1 GTSNPN, CDR2 SVGIG (reference sequence). The V gene lost 2 bases and the J gene lost 11 bases, with 16 bases spanning the gap. The CDR3 loop spans 14 amino acids. CDR3 in amino acids: CAWSWSGTYPPLHF. The CDR3 coding sequence is TGTGCCTGGAGTTGGTCCGGGACATATCCACCCCTCCACTTT.

The rearrangement links TRBV9 to TRBJ2-1; 9 bases agree with TRBD2. The CDR3 extends over 16 amino acids. Germline V gene data show CDR1 as SGDLS and CDR2 as YYNGEE. J was trimmed by 7 bases and V by 0 bases; bases with no gene match: 8. CDR3 protein: CASSVGLAGGPNEQFF. The CDR3 DNA sequence: TGTGCCAGCAGCGTAGGGTTGGCGGGGGGGCCAAATGAGCAGTTCTTC.